This TCR beta chain was captured by sequencing in a study of blood T cell repertoires in COVID-19. Study at large: Whether acute or convalescent, the COVID-19 samples came from the United States, Italy and Spain. In each case, the material was cDNA or gDNA derived from T cells, B-cell-depleted T cells, or PBMCs.

V was clipped by 5 bases and J by 2 bases; unmatched bases: 9. CDR3 length: 15 residues. The germline V gene encodes CDR1 LNHDA and CDR2 SQIVND (reference sequence). Authors' analysis steps: Amplifying reference gene primers gave estimates of nucleated cell counts. Libraries were prepared by immunoSEQ multiplex PCR; TCRdb keeps only in-frame clonotypes and omits some of them. Clone size and V and J calls were adopted from that table, with D and trimming inferred from the DNA. The sample shows approximately 91,000 clones, 80% of them seen only once. The rearrangement joins TRBV19 to TRBJ2-7; TRBD1 agrees at 7 bases. Sequencing used peripheral blood. This receptor was obtained from a human donor in a cohort sampled during active COVID-19. The CDR3 here is CASSDPGQLTYEQYF. The CDR3 nucleotides are TGTGCCAGTAGTGATCCGGGACAGTTAACCTACGAGCAGTACTTC.